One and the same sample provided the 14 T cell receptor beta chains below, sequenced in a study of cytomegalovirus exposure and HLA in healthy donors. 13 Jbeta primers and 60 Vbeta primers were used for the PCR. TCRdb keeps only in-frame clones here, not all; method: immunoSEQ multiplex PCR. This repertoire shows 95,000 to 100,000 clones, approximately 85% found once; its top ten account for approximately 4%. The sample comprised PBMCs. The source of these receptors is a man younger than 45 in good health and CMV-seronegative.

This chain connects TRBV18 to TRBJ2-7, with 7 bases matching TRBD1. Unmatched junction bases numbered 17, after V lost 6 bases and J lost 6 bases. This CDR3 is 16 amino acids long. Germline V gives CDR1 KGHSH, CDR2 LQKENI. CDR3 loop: CASSLVRGQVLSEQYF. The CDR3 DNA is TGTGCCAGCTCCCTTGTGCGAGGACAGGTCCTTTCCGAGCAGTACTTC.

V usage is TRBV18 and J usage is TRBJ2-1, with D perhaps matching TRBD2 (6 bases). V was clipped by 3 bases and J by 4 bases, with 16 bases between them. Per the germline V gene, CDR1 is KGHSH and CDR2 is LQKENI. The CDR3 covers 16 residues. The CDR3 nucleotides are TGTGCCAGCTCACCGAACTGGAGGGCCGGATACAATGAGCAGTTCTTC. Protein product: CASSPNWRAGYNEQFF.

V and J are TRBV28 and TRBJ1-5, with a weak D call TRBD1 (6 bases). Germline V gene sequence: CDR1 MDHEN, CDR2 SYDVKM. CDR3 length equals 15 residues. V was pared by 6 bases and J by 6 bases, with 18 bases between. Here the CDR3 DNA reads TGTGCCAGCAGCCCGACAGGTCTTGGAAGTCAGCCCCAGCATTTT. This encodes CASSPTGLGSQPQHF.

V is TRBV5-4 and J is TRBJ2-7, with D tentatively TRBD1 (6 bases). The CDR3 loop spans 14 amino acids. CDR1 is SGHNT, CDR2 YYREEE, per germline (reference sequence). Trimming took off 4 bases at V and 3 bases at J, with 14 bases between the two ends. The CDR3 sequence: CASSPQGRFYEQYF. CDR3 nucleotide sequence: TGTGCCAGCAGCCCACAGGGTCGTTTCTACGAGCAGTACTTC.

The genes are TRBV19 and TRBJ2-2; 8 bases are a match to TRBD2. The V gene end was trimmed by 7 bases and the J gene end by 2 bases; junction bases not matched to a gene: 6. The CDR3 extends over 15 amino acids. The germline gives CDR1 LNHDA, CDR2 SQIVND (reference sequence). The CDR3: CASTGRALNTGELFF. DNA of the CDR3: TGTGCCAGTACCGGGAGGGCCCTCAACACCGGGGAGCTGTTTTTT. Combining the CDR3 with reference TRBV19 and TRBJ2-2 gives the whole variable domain DGGITQSPKYLFRKEGQNVTLSCEQNLNHDAMYWYRQDPGQGLRLIYYSQIVNDFQKGDIAEGYSVSREKKESFPLTVTSAQKNPTAFYLCASTGRALNTGELFFGEGSRLTVL.

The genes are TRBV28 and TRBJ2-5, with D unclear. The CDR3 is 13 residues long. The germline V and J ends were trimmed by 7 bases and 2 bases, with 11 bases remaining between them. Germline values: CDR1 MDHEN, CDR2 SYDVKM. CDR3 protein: CASTTQDQETQYF. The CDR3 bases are TGTGCCAGCACGACTCAAGATCAAGAGACCCAGTACTTC.

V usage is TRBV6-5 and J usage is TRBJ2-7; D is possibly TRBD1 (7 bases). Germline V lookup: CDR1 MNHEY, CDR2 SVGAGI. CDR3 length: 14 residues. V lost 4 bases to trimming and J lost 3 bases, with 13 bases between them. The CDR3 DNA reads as TGTGCCAGCAGTTCTGCGGGACAGATCTACGAGCAGTACTTC. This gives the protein CASSSAGQIYEQYF.

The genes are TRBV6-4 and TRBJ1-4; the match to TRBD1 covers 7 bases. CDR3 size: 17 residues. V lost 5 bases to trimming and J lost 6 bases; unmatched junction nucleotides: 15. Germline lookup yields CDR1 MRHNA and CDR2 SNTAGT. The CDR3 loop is CASSRPQGGLSHEKLFF. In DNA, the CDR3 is TGTGCCAGCAGTCGCCCCCAGGGGGGATTGTCGCATGAAAAACTGTTTTTT.

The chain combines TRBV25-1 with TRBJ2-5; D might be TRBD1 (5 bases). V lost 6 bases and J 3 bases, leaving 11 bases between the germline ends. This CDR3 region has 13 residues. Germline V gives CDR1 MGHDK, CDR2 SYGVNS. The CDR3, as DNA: TGTGCCAGCAGCAACGACAGAAAAGAGACCCAGTACTTC. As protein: CASSNDRKETQYF.

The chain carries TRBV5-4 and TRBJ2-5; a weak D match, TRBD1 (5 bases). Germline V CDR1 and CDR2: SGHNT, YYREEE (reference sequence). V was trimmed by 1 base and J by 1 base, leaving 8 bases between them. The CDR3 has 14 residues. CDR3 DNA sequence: TGTGCCAGCAGCTTGTCGCAGGGCCAAGAGACCCAGTACTTC. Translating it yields CASSLSQGQETQYF.

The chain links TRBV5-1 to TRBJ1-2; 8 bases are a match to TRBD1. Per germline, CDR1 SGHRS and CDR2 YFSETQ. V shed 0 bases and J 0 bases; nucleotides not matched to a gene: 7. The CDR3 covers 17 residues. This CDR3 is CASSLVGRGPANYGYTF. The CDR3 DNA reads TGCGCCAGCAGCTTGGTCGGCAGGGGGCCGGCTAACTATGGCTACACCTTC.

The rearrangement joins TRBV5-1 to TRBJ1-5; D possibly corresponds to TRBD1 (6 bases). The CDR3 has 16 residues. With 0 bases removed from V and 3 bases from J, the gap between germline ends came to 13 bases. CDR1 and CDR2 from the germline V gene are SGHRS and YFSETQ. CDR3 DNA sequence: TGCGCCAGCAGCTTGGCCGGATGGACAGCCAATCAGCCCCAGCATTTT. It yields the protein CASSLAGWTANQPQHF.

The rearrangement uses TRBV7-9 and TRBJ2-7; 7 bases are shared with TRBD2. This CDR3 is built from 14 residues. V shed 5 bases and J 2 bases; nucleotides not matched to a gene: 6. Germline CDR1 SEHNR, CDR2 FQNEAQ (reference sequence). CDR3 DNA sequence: TGTGCCAGCAGCCCAGGCGGGGGTACCTACGAGCAGTACTTC. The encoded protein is CASSPGGGTYEQYF.

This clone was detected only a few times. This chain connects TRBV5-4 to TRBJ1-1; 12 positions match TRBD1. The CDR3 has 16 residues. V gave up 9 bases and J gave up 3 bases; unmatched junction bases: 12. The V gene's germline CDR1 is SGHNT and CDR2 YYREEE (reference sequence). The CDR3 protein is CAINGGQGAMDTEAFF. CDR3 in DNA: TGTGCCATCAACGGGGGACAGGGGGCCATGGACACTGAAGCTTTCTTT.